This T cell receptor (beta chain) was captured in a study of T-cell memory formation after mild COVID-19. Turning to the study itself: The TCR clusters were mostly specific to one donor. Study-wide findings and caveats: CD4+ contracting clones lay mainly in CM and EM, CD8+ ones in EMRA.

Looked up from germline, CDR1 is LNHNV and CDR2 is YYDKDF (reference sequence). CDR3 length: 13 residues. Deletions cut 3 bases from V and 4 bases from J, with 7 bases between. This clonotype was seen only a few times. Antigen: not known. Each CDR3 protein gets one entry after TCRdb re-called the 5' RACE reads with MiXCR. The data contain about 390,000 distinct CDR3 sequences, about 15% of them singletons. The clonotype was recovered from a young man who had mild COVID-19 (a few samples of this study predate the infection). Cell type and time point are not known. V gene TRBV15 combines with J gene TRBJ1-3; D gene uncertain. Source material: PBMCs or a T cell subset sorted from them (not recorded which). The CDR3 DNA reads as TGTGCCACCAGCAGTTTGTCCGGAAACACCATATATTTT. It yields the protein CATSSLSGNTIYF.